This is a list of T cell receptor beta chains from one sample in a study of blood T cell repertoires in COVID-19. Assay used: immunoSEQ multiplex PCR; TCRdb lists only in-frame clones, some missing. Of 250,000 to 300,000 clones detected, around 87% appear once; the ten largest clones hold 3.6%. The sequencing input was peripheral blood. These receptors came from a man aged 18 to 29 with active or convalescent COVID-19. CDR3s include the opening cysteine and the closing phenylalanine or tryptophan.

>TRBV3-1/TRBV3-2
CASSLGFRDRGLPPYEQYF
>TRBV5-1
CASSLAEGGFNYGYTF
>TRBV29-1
CSVETGNYGYTF
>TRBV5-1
CASSQDRPGNTIYF
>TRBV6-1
CASSELWRVRPNNEQFF
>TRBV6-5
CASSSSLWQPQHF
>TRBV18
CASSLNTGTGVNEQYF
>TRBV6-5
CASSLGGPNQPQHF
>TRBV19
CASISIGTGGDLHGYTF
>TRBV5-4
CASSRQDRATEAFF
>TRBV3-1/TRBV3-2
CASSPILGHYNEQFF
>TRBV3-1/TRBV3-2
CASSSGQGYGYTF
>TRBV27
CASRRGPGEYEKLFF
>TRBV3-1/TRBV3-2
CASSPRGKGEQAFF
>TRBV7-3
CASSSSGANTGELFF
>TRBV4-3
CASSQDTLAGPLLGEQYF
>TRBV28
CASSLASGSWEQFF
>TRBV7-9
CASRLDLRTGGFTDTQYF
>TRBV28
CATGGLYEQYF
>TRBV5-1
CASGGTDGAEAFF
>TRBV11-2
CASSSGERGRIGYGYTF
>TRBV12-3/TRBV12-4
CASSLTRNEQFF
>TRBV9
CASSTGGNEQFF
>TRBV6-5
CASTIRVSGGYTF
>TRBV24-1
CATSDLREASEQFF
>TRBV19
CASTEQPGETQYF
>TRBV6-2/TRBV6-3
CASSGLFYGTLKNHNEQFF
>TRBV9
CASSSPFGGQETQYF
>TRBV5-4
CASSLASSSKNIQYF
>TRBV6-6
CASSASPDRGKQPQHF
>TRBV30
CAWGRDTEAFF
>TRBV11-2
CASSFSRDTGELFF
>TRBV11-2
CASSLARDSAYEQYF
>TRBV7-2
CASSFLREGLSVTGELFF
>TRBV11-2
CASSLEDSLMNTEAFF
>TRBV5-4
CASSLRIRGGKNEQFF
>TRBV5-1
CASSLYAGGPGGGQETQYF
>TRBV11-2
CASSLISGGTEAFF
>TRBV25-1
CASSESAVSYGYTF
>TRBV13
CASSLGLISSSYEQYF